A selection of T cell receptor beta chains follows, all from one sample in a study of beta chain features in type 1 diabetes. Generated by immunoSEQ multiplex PCR, the TCRdb table keeps only in-frame clones and is missing some. The data contain 450,000 or so clones, about an eighth of them singletons. The sample comprised naive CD4+ T cells from blood. The source of these receptors is a woman aged 18-29 years in good health. CDR3s include the opening cysteine and the closing phenylalanine or tryptophan. A D gene is named only where the DNA matches it firmly. A row's size may be missing; if present it is once, few, many or a size class.

D gene: TRBD1
clone size: few
V gene: TRBV29-1
J gene: TRBJ1-1
CDR3 DNA: TGCAGCGTCAACGGACAGGTGAACACTGAAGCTTTCTTT
CDR3 protein: CSVNGQVNTEAFF

D gene: .
clone size: few
V gene: TRBV28
J gene: TRBJ1-5
CDR3 DNA: TGTGCCAGCAGTTCGGCGGCTAGGAGACAGCCCCAGCATTTT
CDR3 protein: CASSSAARRQPQHF

D gene: TRBD2
clone size: few
V gene: TRBV18
J gene: TRBJ2-1
CDR3 DNA: TGTGCCAGCTCACCACCGGCCCTAGCGGGGGGTCGAGACAATGAGCAGTTCTTC
CDR3 protein: CASSPPALAGGRDNEQFF

D gene: .
clone size: few
V gene: TRBV7-9
J gene: TRBJ2-7
CDR3 DNA: TGTGCCAGCAGCTTAGTGTGGTTTACCGAGACACCATCCTACGAGCAGTACTTC
CDR3 protein: CASSLVWFTETPSYEQYF

D gene: .
clone size: .
V gene: TRBV7-9
J gene: TRBJ2-1
CDR3 DNA: TGTGCCAGCAGCCCAACAGGGTTCCTGGGTGAGCAGTTCTTC
CDR3 protein: CASSPTGFLGEQFF

D gene: .
clone size: few
V gene: TRBV15
J gene: TRBJ2-1
CDR3 DNA: TGTGCCACCAGCAGAGATCCCGCGGGGAGTGGGGATGAGCAGTTCTTC
CDR3 protein: CATSRDPAGSGDEQFF

D gene: .
clone size: few
V gene: TRBV18
J gene: TRBJ2-2
CDR3 DNA: TGTGCCAGCTCACCACAGGGAGGCACCGGGGAGCTGTTTTTT
CDR3 protein: CASSPQGGTGELFF

D gene: .
clone size: few
V gene: TRBV7-2
J gene: TRBJ2-5
CDR3 DNA: TGTGCCAGCAGCTTAGCGTCGGGTTTGGGACAAGAGACCCAGTACTTC
CDR3 protein: CASSLASGLGQETQYF

D gene: .
clone size: few
V gene: TRBV29-1
J gene: TRBJ1-4
CDR3 DNA: TGCAGCGTTGGCCAAACTGCTGCTAATGAAAAACTGTTTTTT
CDR3 protein: CSVGQTAANEKLFF

D gene: .
clone size: few
V gene: TRBV9
J gene: TRBJ2-3
CDR3 DNA: TGTGCCAGCAGCGCGCGTAGCGGCCCTCTCACAGATACGCAGTATTTT
CDR3 protein: CASSARSGPLTDTQYF

D gene: .
clone size: .
V gene: TRBV7-9
J gene: TRBJ2-6
CDR3 DNA: TGTGCCAGCACCTTCAGGGGCTCTGGGGCCAACGTCCTGACTTTC
CDR3 protein: CASTFRGSGANVLTF

D gene: TRBD1
clone size: .
V gene: TRBV14
J gene: TRBJ2-5
CDR3 DNA: TGTGCCAGCAGCCAAGGACTCCGGGACAGGCATAAAGAGACCCAGTACTTC
CDR3 protein: CASSQGLRDRHKETQYF

D gene: TRBD1
clone size: .
V gene: TRBV7-2
J gene: TRBJ1-2
CDR3 DNA: TGTGCCAGCAGCCTTGACAGGGGGCTTAATAAAGGGAGCACCTTC
CDR3 protein: CASSLDRGLNKGSTF

D gene: .
clone size: .
V gene: TRBV5-4
J gene: TRBJ1-6
CDR3 DNA: TGTGCCAGCAGCTTGGCGGGCTTGGTGGATTCACCCCTCCACTTT
CDR3 protein: CASSLAGLVDSPLHF

D gene: .
clone size: few
V gene: TRBV29-1
J gene: TRBJ2-2
CDR3 DNA: TGCAGCGTTGTTTGGCGCCGGGCCGGGGAGCTGTTTTTT
CDR3 protein: CSVVWRRAGELFF

D gene: .
clone size: .
V gene: TRBV9
J gene: TRBJ1-5
CDR3 DNA: TGTGCCAGCAGCGTAGGAGGGGTTCAGGATCAGCCCCAGCATTTT
CDR3 protein: CASSVGGVQDQPQHF

D gene: TRBD2
clone size: .
V gene: TRBV15
J gene: TRBJ2-7
CDR3 DNA: TGTGCCACCAGCAGAGATCTGGCTAGCGGCTTCGAGCAGTACTTC
CDR3 protein: CATSRDLASGFEQYF

D gene: TRBD2
clone size: few
V gene: TRBV14
J gene: TRBJ2-7
CDR3 DNA: TGTGCCAGCAGCCGCGCTAGCGGCTCCTACGAGCAGTACTTC
CDR3 protein: CASSRASGSYEQYF

D gene: .
clone size: few
V gene: TRBV5-1
J gene: TRBJ2-5
CDR3 DNA: TGCGCCAGCAGCTCCCACGAGGAGACCCAGTACTTC
CDR3 protein: CASSSHEETQYF

D gene: .
clone size: .
V gene: TRBV7-3
J gene: TRBJ1-1
CDR3 DNA: TGTGCCAGCAGCCGCAAGATAACAGCGAACACTGAAGCTTTCTTT
CDR3 protein: CASSRKITANTEAFF

D gene: .
clone size: .
V gene: TRBV5-1
J gene: TRBJ2-6
CDR3 DNA: TGCGCCAGCAGCTTGGTCGTGTGGGGCCCTGGGGCCAACGTCCTGACTTTC
CDR3 protein: CASSLVVWGPGANVLTF

D gene: .
clone size: few
V gene: TRBV4-1
J gene: TRBJ2-1
CDR3 DNA: TGCGCCAGCAGCCAAGTTCAGCGGGAGCAGTTCTTC
CDR3 protein: CASSQVQREQFF

D gene: .
clone size: .
V gene: TRBV4-3
J gene: TRBJ1-1
CDR3 DNA: TGCGCCAGCAGCCAAGTCGCAGGGAACACTGAAGCTTTCTTT
CDR3 protein: CASSQVAGNTEAFF

D gene: .
clone size: few
V gene: TRBV5-1
J gene: TRBJ2-3
CDR3 DNA: TGCGCCAGCAGCTTGGGGACAAGATCGGATACGCAGTATTTT
CDR3 protein: CASSLGTRSDTQYF

D gene: TRBD1
clone size: few
V gene: TRBV27
J gene: TRBJ2-7
CDR3 DNA: TGTGCCAGCAGTGAAGGACAGGGAACCTACGAGCAGTACTTC
CDR3 protein: CASSEGQGTYEQYF

D gene: .
clone size: few
V gene: TRBV7-2
J gene: TRBJ1-5
CDR3 DNA: TGTGCCAGCAGCACAGGACAGTTAAATCGGCCCCAGCATTTT
CDR3 protein: CASSTGQLNRPQHF

D gene: .
clone size: few
V gene: TRBV7-7
J gene: TRBJ1-5
CDR3 DNA: TGTGCTAGCAGCTTAGACCAGGGACAGCCCCAGCATTTT
CDR3 protein: CASSLDQGQPQHF

D gene: TRBD1
clone size: few
V gene: TRBV28
J gene: TRBJ2-3
CDR3 DNA: TGTGCCAGCACCGGCTGGGCAGGGGGCGCGAGCACAGATACGCAGTATTTT
CDR3 protein: CASTGWAGGASTDTQYF